These 20 T cell receptor beta chains originate from one sample sequenced in a study of low-dose radiotherapy and immunotherapy resistance in tumors. With TRAV- and TRBV-specific primers, first-strand cDNA was made, covering the alpha and beta chains. A 20-cycle PCR with a constant-region primer and V-primer adapter amplified TCRs. TCRdb passed the reads through MiXCR, listing each CDR3 protein once. The sample includes roughly 32,000 distinct CDR3 sequences, around 47% of them seen just once. As to time point: after trial treatment. The treatment was: LDRT plus nivolumab, ipilimumab, low-dose cyclophosphamide and aspirin (RACIN trial). Source: PBMCs, taken after low-dose radiotherapy plus immunotherapy. Receptors were obtained from a male donor with gallbladder cancer.

By sample share, this clonotype is medium-sized. J is TRBJ2-2 and V is TRBV6-2 or TRBV6-3; 9 bases match TRBD1. CDR1 MNHEY and CDR2 SVGEGT come from the germline V gene. Unmatched junction bases numbered 15, after V lost 10 bases and J lost 6 bases. This CDR3 is 16 amino acids long. CDR3 DNA: TGTGCCACCTGCGGACAGGGGTCTGGAAACGCCGGGGAGCTGTTTTTT. Translation: CATCGQGSGNAGELFF.

V gene TRBV9 combines with J gene TRBJ2-3, with 11 bases lining up with TRBD2. Unmatched junction bases numbered 8, after V lost 3 bases and J lost 2 bases. CDR1 is SGDLS, CDR2 YYNGEE, per germline. The CDR3 totals 17 residues. Here the CDR3 DNA reads TGTGCCAGCAGCGCGAGGGGACTAGCGGCCCTCACAGATACGCAGTATTTT. It codes for CASSARGLAALTDTQYF.

This clonotype was observed many times. The chain has TRBV2 and TRBJ1-4, with D unresolved. Germline V gene sequence: CDR1 SNHLY, CDR2 FYNNEI. Trimming cost V 6 bases and J 7 bases, with 12 bases left between them. The CDR3 length is 13 residues. CDR3 region: CASRQITGEKLFF. In nucleotides, the CDR3 is TGTGCCAGCAGGCAAATCACGGGTGAAAAACTGTTTTTT.

This clonotype was seen a handful of times. The chain combines TRBV5-1 with TRBJ2-1; D unclear. The V gene's germline CDR1 is SGHRS and CDR2 YFSETQ. This CDR3 contains 12 residues. Trimming pared 3 bases from V and 4 bases from J, leaving 5 bases between. The CDR3 loop is CASSSMYNEQFF. CDR3 coding DNA: TGCGCCAGCAGCTCAATGTACAATGAGCAGTTCTTC.

This clonotype has ten or more counts. The CDR3 DNA is TGTGCCAGCAGCTTAGGTGCTGGCCCCGCACTGAAAACGCAGTATTTT. Translation gives CASSLGAGPALKTQYF. The chain recombines TRBV7-8 with TRBJ2-3, with D unresolved. In germline, CDR1 is SGHVS, CDR2 FQNEAQ. This CDR3 spans 16 amino acids. Deletions cut 1 base from V and 9 bases from J, with 20 bases between.

This clonotype was recorded many times. V usage is TRBV7-3 and J usage is TRBJ2-1; 11 nucleotides match TRBD2. CDR1 and CDR2 from the germline V gene are SGHTA and FQGTGA. Trimming cost V 4 bases and J 12 bases; bases outside gene matches: 11. This CDR3 contains 15 residues. Written as DNA, the CDR3 is TGTGCCAGCAGCTCCGGGACTAGCGGTCTTGGAGGGCAGTTCTTC. It encodes CASSSGTSGLGGQFF.

The V gene is TRBV11-2, the J gene TRBJ1-1, with no clear D. Trimming removed 2 bases from V and 7 bases from J, with 11 bases in between. CDR3 size: 13 residues. The germline CDR1 and CDR2 sequences are SGHAT and FQNNGV. CDR3 sequence: CASSLNLAYEAFF. In DNA form, the CDR3 reads TGTGCCAGCAGCTTAAATTTGGCGTATGAAGCTTTCTTT.

V and J are TRBV28 and TRBJ2-7, with D unresolved. The germline V and J ends were trimmed by 3 bases and 1 base, with 10 bases remaining between them. Germline V gene sequence: CDR1 MDHEN, CDR2 SYDVKM. The CDR3 totals 14 residues. CDR3: CASSFKGKSYEQYF. The CDR3 DNA reads TGTGCCAGCAGTTTCAAGGGCAAGTCCTACGAGCAGTACTTC.

The V and J genes are TRBV28 and TRBJ2-7; D is perhaps TRBD2 (6 bases). The CDR3 sequence is 14 residues long. V dropped 4 bases and J dropped 1 base, with 11 bases sitting between them. Germline-derived CDR1 and CDR2 are MDHEN and SYDVKM. The CDR3 DNA reads TGTGCCAGCAGTTATAAGGGACTTTCCTACGAGCAGTACTTC. Protein: CASSYKGLSYEQYF. Based on the CDR3 plus reference TRBV28 and TRBJ2-7, the full variable domain is DVKVTQSSRYLVKRTGEKVFLECVQDMDHENMFWYRQDPGLGLRLIYFSYDVKMKEKGDIPEGYSVSREKKERFSLILESASTNQTSMYLCASSYKGLSYEQYFGPGTRLTVT.

V is TRBV5-4 and J is TRBJ1-2, with D tentatively TRBD1 (5 bases). The CDR3 is made up of 12 amino acids. From germline, CDR1 is SGHNT and CDR2 YYREEE (reference sequence). V lost 4 bases and J 5 bases, leaving 9 bases between the germline ends. In DNA form, the CDR3 reads TGTGCCAGCAGCCCTGACAGTTATGGCTACACCTTC. Amino acids: CASSPDSYGYTF.

This clonotype was recorded many times. This probably arose from a read error, given a far larger clone one base away. The chain uses TRBV29-1 and TRBJ2-1; D is uncertain. Trimming stripped 2 bases from V and 10 bases from J, with 12 bases between. CDR3 length: 12 residues. Germline V gene lookup returns CDR1 SQVTM and CDR2 ANQGSEA. In nucleotides, the CDR3 is TGCAGCGTTGAAACGACACAGTACGAGCAGTTCTTC. It codes for CSVETTQYEQFF.

At least ten counts were recorded for this clonotype. The chain combines TRBV3-1 with TRBJ2-1; D unclear. CDR1 and CDR2 from the germline V gene are LGHDT and YNNKEL (reference sequence). Trimming left V 2 bases short and J 10 bases short, with 6 bases between. The CDR3 has 11 residues. The CDR3 is CASSQRAEQFF. The CDR3 DNA reads as TGTGCCAGCAGCCAAAGGGCCGAGCAGTTCTTC.

V and J are TRBV18 and TRBJ1-6; 7 bases match TRBD1. Germline V gene sequence: CDR1 KGHSH, CDR2 LQKENI. Trimming took 2 bases from V and 2 from J; bases not matched to a gene: 12. The length of the CDR3 is 19 residues. CDR3 nucleotides: TGTGCCAGCTCACCAGCCGGGGACAGTGGAGGCGCCTATAATTCACCCCTCCACTTT. It codes for CASSPAGDSGGAYNSPLHF. Together with reference TRBV18 and TRBJ1-6, the CDR3 gives the full variable domain: NAGVMQNPRHLVRRRGQEARLRCSPMKGHSHVYWYRQLPEEGLKFMVYLQKENIIDESGMPKERFSAEFPKEGPSILRIQQVVRGDSAAYFCASSPAGDSGGAYNSPLHFGNGTRLTVT.

On this clonotype itself: It is likely a read error: a sequence one base away is far more abundant. The chain carries TRBV20-1 and TRBJ2-7, with D unclear. V dropped 6 bases and J dropped 7 bases, with 10 bases sitting between them. The germline V gene encodes CDR1 DFQATT and CDR2 SNEGSKA (reference sequence). This CDR3 spans 10 amino acids. Here the CDR3 reads CSAELGEQYF. The CDR3 region has the DNA TGCAGTGCCGAGCTTGGTGAGCAGTACTTC.

The chain uses TRBV7-6 and TRBJ2-7, with a weak D call TRBD1 (6 bases). CDR3 length: 17 residues. The germline V and J ends were trimmed by 2 bases and 4 bases, with 21 bases remaining between them. The germline V gene encodes CDR1 SGHVS and CDR2 FNYEAQ. CDR3 nucleotide sequence: TGTGCCAGCAGCTTAATTCCCGCCACAGGGTGGAGGTACGAGCAGTACTTC. Translating gives CASSLIPATGWRYEQYF. The full variable domain, in which reference TRBV7-6 and TRBJ2-7 provide the parts outside the CDR3, is GAGVSQSPRYKVTKRGQDVALRCDPISGHVSLYWYRQALGQGPEFLTYFNYEAQQDKSGLPNDRFSAERPEGSISTLTIQRTEQRDSAMYRCASSLIPATGWRYEQYFGPGTRLTVT.

In its sample, this clonotype was seen many times. The CDR3 spells CASKYRDTGAYEQYF. For the CDR3, the DNA is TGTGCCAGTAAATACCGGGACACCGGTGCCTACGAGCAGTACTTC. This chain links TRBV19 with TRBJ2-7; possible D gene TRBD1, 6 bases. The V gene's germline CDR1 is LNHDA and CDR2 SQIVND (reference sequence). Trimming removed 7 bases from V and 2 bases from J, with 18 bases in between. The CDR3 sequence is 15 residues long.

The chain joins TRBV11-2 to TRBJ2-5, with 7 bases aligning to TRBD1. This CDR3 is built from 15 residues. V was clipped by 3 bases and J by 5 bases; unmatched bases: 9. Germline CDR1 reads SGHAT; CDR2 reads FQNNGV. The CDR3 DNA is TGTGCCAGCAGCTTTGGGCGAGGGGGCCTGGAGACCCAGTACTTC. It translates to CASSFGRGGLETQYF.

This clonotype was recorded only once. J is TRBJ2-6 and V is TRBV6-2 or TRBV6-3; D is unresolved. Germline CDR1 MNHEY, CDR2 SVGEGT. V was pared by 5 bases and J by 0 bases, with 11 bases between. The CDR3 spans 16 residues. CDR3 region: CASSRLHHSGANVLTF. CDR3 nucleotides: TGTGCCAGCAGTCGTCTCCATCACTCTGGGGCCAACGTCCTGACTTTC.

The chain employs TRBV11-3 and TRBJ2-7; TRBD1 matches at 8 bases. The length of the CDR3 is 15 residues. V dropped 5 bases and J dropped 3; count of bases not matched to a gene: 9. In germline, CDR1 is SGHNT, CDR2 YENEEA. This chain's CDR3 is CASSAQPGQDYEQYF. DNA for the CDR3: TGTGCCAGCAGCGCCCAGCCGGGACAGGACTACGAGCAGTACTTC. The full variable domain, rest sourced from reference TRBV11-3 and TRBJ2-7, is EAGVVQSPRYKIIEKKQPVAFWCNPISGHNTLYWYLQNLGQGPELLIRYENEEAVDDSQLPKDRFSAERLKGVDSTLKIQPAELGDSAVYLCASSAQPGQDYEQYFGPGTRLTVT.

This clonotype has only a few counts. The chain links TRBV3-1 to TRBJ1-1; 9 nucleotides line up with TRBD1. V lost 4 bases to trimming and J lost 1 base; unmatched junction nucleotides: 4. There are 15 residues in the CDR3. Germline V gene lookup returns CDR1 LGHDT and CDR2 YNNKEL (reference sequence). In DNA form, the CDR3 reads TGTGCCAGCAGCCCTTGGGACAGGGAGAACACTGAAGCTTTCTTT. Protein: CASSPWDRENTEAFF.